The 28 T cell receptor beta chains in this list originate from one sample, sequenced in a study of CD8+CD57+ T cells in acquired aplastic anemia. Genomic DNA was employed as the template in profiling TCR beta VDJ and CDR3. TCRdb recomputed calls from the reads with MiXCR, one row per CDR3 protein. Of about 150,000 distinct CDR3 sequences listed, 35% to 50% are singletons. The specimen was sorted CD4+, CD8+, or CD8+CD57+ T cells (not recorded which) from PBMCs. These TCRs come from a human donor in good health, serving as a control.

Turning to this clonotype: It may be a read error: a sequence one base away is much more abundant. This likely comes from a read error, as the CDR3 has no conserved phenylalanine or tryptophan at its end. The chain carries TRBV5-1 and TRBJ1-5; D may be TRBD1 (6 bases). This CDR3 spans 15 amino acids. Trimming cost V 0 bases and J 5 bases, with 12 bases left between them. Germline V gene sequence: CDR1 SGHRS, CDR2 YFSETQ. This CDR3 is CASSLGVQGDQPQHS. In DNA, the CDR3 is TGCGCCAGCAGCTTGGGAGTACAGGGAGATCAGCCCCAGCATTCT.

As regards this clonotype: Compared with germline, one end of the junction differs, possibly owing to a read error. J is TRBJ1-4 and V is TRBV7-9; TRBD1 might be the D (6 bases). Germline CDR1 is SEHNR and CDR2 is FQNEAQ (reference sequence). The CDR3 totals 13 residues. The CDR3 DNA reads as TGCGCCAGCAAGGAAGGGGGTGAGGAAAAACTGTTTTTT. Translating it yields CASKEGGEEKLFF.

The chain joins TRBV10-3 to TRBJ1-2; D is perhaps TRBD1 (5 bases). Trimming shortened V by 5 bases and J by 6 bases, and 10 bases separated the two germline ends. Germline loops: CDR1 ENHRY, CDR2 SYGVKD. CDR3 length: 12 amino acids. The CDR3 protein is CAISMGPDGYTF. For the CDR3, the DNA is TGTGCCATCAGTATGGGACCCGATGGCTACACCTTC.

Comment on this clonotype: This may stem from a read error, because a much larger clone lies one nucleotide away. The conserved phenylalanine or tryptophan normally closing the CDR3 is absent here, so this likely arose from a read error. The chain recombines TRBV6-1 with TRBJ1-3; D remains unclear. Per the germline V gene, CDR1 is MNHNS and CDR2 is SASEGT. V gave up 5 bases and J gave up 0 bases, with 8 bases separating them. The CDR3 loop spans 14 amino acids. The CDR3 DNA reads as TGTGCCAGCAGTCAGCAATACTCTGGAAACACCATATATTCT. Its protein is CASSQQYSGNTIYS.

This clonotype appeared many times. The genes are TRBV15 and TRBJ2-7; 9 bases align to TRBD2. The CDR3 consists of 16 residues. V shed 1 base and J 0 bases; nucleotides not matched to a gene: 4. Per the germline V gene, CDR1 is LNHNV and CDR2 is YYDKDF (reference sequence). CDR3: CATSRVAGLASYEQYF. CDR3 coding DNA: TGTGCCACCAGCAGAGTAGCGGGACTAGCCTCCTACGAGCAGTACTTC. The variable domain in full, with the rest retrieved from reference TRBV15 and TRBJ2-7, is DAMVIQNPRYQVTQFGKPVTLSCSQTLNHNVMYWYQQKSSQAPKLLFHYYDKDFNNEADTPDNFQSRRPNTSFCFLDIRSPGLGDTAMYLCATSRVAGLASYEQYFGPGTRLTVT.

For the CDR3, the DNA is TGTGCCAGCAGAAGACGCCGGGACAGCTCCTACGAGCAGTACTTC. Its protein is CASRRRRDSSYEQYF. The chain joins TRBV12-3 or TRBV12-4 to TRBJ2-7; 7 bases agree with TRBD1. The CDR3 has 15 residues. The V gene end was trimmed by 6 bases and the J gene end by 0 bases; junction bases not matched to a gene: 8.

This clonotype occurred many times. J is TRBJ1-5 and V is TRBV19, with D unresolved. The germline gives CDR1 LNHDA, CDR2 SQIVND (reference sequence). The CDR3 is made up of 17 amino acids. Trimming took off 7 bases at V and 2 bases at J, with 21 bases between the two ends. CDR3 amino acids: CASNMGGVGRGNQPQHF. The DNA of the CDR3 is TGTGCCAGTAATATGGGCGGGGTCGGTAGGGGCAATCAGCCCCAGCATTTT.

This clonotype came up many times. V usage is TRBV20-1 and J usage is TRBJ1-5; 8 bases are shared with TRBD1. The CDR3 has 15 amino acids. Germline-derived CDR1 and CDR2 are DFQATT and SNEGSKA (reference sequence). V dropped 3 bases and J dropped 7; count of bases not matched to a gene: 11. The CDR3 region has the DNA TGCAGTGCTAGTGGACAGGGCCTGATACAGCAGCCCCAGCATTTT. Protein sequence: CSASGQGLIQQPQHF.

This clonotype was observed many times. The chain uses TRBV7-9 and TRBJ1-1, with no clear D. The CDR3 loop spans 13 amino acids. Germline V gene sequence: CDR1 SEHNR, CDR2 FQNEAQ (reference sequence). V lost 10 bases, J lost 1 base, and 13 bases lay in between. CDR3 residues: CATTREGNTEAFF. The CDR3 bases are TGTGCCACGACTAGGGAGGGGAACACTGAAGCTTTCTTT.

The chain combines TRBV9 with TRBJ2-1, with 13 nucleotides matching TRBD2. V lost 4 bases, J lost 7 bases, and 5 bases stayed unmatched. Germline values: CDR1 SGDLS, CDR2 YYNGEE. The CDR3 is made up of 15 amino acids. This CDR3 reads CASSPWTSGSNEQFF. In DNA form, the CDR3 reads TGTGCCAGCAGCCCCTGGACTAGCGGGAGTAATGAGCAGTTCTTC.

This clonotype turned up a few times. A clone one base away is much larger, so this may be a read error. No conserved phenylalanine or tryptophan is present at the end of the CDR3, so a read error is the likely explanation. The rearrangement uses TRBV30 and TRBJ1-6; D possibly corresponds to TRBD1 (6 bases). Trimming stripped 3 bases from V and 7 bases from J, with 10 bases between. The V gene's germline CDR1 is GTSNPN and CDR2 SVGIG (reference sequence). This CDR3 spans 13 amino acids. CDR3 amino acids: CAWRRTENSPLHL. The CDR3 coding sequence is TGTGCCTGGAGGCGGACAGAGAATTCACCCCTCCACCTT.

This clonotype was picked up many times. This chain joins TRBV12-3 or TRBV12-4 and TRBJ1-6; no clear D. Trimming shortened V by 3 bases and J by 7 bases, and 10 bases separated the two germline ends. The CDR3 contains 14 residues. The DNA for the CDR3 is TGTGCCAGCAGTTTCGGAGGAGGGAATTCACCCCTCCACTTT. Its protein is CASSFGGGNSPLHF.

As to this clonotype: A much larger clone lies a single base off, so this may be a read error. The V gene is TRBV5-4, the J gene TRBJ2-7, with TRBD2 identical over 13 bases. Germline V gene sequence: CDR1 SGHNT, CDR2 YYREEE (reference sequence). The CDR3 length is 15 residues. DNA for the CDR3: TGTGCCGGCAGCTTGAGGACTAGCGGGGGTTTCGAGCAGTACTTC. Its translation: CAGSLRTSGGFEQYF.

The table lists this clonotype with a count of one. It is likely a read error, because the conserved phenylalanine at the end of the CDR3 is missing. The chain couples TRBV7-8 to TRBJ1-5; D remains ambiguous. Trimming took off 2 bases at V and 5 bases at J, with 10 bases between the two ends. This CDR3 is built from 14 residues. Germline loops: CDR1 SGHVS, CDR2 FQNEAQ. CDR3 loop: CASSLSLGYQPQHS. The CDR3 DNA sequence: TGTGCCAGCAGCTTAAGTCTTGGGTATCAGCCCCAGCATTCT.

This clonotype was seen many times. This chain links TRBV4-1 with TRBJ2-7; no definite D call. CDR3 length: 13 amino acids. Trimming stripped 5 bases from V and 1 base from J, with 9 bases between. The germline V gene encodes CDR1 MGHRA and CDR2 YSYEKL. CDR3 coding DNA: TGCGCCAGCAGCTTTGACCGTTCCTACGAGCAGTACTTC. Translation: CASSFDRSYEQYF.

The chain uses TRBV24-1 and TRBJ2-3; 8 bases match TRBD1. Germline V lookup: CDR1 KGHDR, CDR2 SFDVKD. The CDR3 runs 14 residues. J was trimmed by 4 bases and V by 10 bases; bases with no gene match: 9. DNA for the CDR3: TGTGCCACGACGGCAGGGGGCGGGTCAGATACGCAGTATTTT. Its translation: CATTAGGGSDTQYF.

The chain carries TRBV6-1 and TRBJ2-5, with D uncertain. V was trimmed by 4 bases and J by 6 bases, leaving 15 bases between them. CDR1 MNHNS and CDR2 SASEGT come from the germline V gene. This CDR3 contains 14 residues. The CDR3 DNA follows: TGTGCCAGCAGTGGGCATGGGGAAGGGAAGACCCAGTACTTC. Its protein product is CASSGHGEGKTQYF.

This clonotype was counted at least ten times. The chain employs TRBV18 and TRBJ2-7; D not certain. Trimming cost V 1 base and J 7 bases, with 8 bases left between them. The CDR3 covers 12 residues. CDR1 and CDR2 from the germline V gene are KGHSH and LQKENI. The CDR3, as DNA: TGTGCCAGCTCACCACATGGGGAAGAGCAGTACTTC. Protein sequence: CASSPHGEEQYF.

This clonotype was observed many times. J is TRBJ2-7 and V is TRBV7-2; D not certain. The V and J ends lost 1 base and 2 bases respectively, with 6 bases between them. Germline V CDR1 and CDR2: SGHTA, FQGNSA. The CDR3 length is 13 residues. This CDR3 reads CASSLEGPYEQYF. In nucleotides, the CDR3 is TGTGCCAGCAGCTTAGAGGGCCCCTACGAGCAGTACTTC.

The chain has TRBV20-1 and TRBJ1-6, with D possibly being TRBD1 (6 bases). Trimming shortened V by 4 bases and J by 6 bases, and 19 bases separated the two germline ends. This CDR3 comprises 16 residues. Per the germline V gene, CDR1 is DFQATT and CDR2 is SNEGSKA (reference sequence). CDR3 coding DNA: TGCAGTGCTACCCGACAGGAGGGATTGGCTAATTCACCCCTCCACTTT. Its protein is CSATRQEGLANSPLHF.

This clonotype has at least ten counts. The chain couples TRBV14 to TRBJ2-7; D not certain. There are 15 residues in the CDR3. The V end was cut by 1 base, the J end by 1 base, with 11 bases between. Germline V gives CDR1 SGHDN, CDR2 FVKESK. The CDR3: CASSQAPGPSYEQYF. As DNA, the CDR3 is TGTGCCAGCAGCCAAGCCCCGGGCCCTTCCTACGAGCAGTACTTC.

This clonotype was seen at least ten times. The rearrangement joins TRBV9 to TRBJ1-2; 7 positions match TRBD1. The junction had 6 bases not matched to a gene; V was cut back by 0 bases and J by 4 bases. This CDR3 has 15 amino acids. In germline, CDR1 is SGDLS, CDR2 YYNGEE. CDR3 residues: CASSVARTGTYGYTF. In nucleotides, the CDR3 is TGTGCCAGCAGCGTAGCTAGGACAGGTACCTATGGCTACACCTTC.

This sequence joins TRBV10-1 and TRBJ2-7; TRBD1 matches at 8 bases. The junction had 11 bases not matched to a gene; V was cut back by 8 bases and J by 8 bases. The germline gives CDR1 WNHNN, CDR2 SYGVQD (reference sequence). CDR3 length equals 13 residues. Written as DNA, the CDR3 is TGCGCCAGCGGCCAGACAGGGGACCACAAGCAGTACTTC. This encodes CASGQTGDHKQYF.

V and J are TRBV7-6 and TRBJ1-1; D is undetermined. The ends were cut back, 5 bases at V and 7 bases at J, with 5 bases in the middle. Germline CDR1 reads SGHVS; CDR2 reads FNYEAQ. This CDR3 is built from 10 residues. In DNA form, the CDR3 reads TGTGCCAGCAGCCCGCGTGAAGCTTTCTTT. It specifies CASSPREAFF. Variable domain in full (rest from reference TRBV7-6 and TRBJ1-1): GAGVSQSPRYKVTKRGQDVALRCDPISGHVSLYWYRQALGQGPEFLTYFNYEAQQDKSGLPNDRFSAERPEGSISTLTIQRTEQRDSAMYRCASSPREAFFGQGTRLTVV.

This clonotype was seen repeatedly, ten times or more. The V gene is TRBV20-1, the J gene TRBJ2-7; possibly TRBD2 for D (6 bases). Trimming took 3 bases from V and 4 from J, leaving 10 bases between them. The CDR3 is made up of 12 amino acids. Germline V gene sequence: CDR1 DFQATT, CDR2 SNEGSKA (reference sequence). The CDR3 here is CSASGGGYEQYF. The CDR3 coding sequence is TGCAGTGCTAGCGGTGGAGGGTACGAGCAGTACTTC.

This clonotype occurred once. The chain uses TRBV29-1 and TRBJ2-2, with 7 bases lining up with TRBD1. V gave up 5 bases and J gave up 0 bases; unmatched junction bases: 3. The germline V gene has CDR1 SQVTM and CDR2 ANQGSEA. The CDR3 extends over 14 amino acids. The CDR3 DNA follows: TGCAGCGTTAAGGACAGGACGAACACCGGGGAGCTGTTTTTT. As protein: CSVKDRTNTGELFF.

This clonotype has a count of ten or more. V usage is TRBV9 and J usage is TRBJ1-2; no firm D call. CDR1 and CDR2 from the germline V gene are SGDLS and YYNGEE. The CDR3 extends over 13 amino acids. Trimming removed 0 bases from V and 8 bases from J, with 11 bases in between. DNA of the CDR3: TGTGCCAGCAGCGTAGAGGGCCCGCGGGGCTACACCTTC. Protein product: CASSVEGPRGYTF.

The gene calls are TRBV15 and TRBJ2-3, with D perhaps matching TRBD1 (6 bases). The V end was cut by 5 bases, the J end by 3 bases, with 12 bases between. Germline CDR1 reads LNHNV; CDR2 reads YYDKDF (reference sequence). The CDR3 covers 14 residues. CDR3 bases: TGTGCCACCAGCGCACCCGGGACAACAGATACGCAGTATTTT. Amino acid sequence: CATSAPGTTDTQYF.